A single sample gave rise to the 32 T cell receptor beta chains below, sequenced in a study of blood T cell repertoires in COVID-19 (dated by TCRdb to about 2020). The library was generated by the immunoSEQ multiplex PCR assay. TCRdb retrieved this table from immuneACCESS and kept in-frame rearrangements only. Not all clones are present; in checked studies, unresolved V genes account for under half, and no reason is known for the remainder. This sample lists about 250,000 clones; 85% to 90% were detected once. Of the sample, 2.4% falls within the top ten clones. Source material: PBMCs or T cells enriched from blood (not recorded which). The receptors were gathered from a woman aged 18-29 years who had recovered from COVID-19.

The CDR3 nucleotides read TGTGCCAGCAAGTCCACTGCAACTAATGAAAAACTGTTTTTT. Residues: CASKSTATNEKLFF. This chain links TRBV28 with TRBJ1-4; no firm D call. The CDR3 has 14 residues. Germline assignment: CDR1 MDHEN and CDR2 SYDVKM. Trimming took 7 bases from V and 0 from J, leaving 9 bases between them. Filled out from reference TRBV28 and TRBJ1-4, the complete variable domain reads DVKVTQSSRYLVKRTGEKVFLECVQDMDHENMFWYRQDPGLGLRLIYFSYDVKMKEKGDIPEGYSVSREKKERFSLILESASTNQTSMYLCASKSTATNEKLFFGSGTQLSVL.

This CDR3 is CSASQGVNQPQHF. For the CDR3, the DNA is TGCAGTGCTAGTCAGGGGGTGAATCAGCCCCAGCATTTT. The chain combines TRBV20-1 with TRBJ1-5; TRBD1 aligns across 7 bases. CDR1 is DFQATT, CDR2 SNEGSKA, per germline (reference sequence). This CDR3 comprises 13 residues. V shed 3 bases and J 4 bases; nucleotides not matched to a gene: 3.

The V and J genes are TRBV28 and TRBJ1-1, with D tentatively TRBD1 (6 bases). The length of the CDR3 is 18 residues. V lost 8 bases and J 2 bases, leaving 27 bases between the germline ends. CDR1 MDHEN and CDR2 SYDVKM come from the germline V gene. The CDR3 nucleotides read TGTGCCAGCCGACTCACGCTCTGGGGAGGGGGTGGCAACACTGAAGCTTTCTTT. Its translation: CASRLTLWGGGGNTEAFF. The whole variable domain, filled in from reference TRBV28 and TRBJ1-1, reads DVKVTQSSRYLVKRTGEKVFLECVQDMDHENMFWYRQDPGLGLRLIYFSYDVKMKEKGDIPEGYSVSREKKERFSLILESASTNQTSMYLCASRLTLWGGGGNTEAFFGQGTRLTVV.

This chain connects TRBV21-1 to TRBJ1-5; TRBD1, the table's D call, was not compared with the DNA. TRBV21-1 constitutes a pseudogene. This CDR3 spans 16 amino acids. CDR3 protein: CASSFRGYPGSQPQHF. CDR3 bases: TGTGCCAGCAGCTTCAGGGGATACCCAGGAAGTCAGCCCCAGCATTTT.

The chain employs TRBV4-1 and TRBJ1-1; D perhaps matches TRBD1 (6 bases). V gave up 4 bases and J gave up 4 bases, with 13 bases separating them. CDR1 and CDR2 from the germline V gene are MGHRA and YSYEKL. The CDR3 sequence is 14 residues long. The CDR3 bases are TGCGCCAGCAGCCTCGGACAGTTGGGCACTGAAGCTTTCTTT. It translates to CASSLGQLGTEAFF.

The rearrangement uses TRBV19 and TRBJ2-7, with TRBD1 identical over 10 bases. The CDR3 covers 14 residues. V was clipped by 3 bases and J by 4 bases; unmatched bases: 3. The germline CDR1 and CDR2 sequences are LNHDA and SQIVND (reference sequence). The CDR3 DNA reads TGTGCCAGTAGTATCGGGACAGGGGAATACGAGCAGTACTTC. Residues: CASSIGTGEYEQYF.

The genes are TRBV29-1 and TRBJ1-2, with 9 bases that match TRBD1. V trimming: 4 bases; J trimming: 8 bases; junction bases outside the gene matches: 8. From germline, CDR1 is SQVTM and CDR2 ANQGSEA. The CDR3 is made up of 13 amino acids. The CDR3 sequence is CSVAGWTGAGYTF. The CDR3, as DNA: TGCAGCGTTGCCGGGTGGACAGGGGCGGGCTACACCTTC.

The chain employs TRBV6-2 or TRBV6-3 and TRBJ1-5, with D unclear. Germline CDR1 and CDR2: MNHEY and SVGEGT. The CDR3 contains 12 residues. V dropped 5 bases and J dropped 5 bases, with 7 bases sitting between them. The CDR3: CASSHRDQPQHF. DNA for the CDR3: TGTGCCAGCAGTCACCGGGATCAGCCCCAGCATTTT.

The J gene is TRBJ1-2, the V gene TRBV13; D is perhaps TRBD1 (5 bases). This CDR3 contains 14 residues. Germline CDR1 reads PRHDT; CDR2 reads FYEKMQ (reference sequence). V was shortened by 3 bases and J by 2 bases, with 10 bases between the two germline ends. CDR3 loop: CASSFPQGNYGYTF. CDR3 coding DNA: TGTGCCAGCAGCTTCCCCCAGGGAAACTATGGCTACACCTTC.

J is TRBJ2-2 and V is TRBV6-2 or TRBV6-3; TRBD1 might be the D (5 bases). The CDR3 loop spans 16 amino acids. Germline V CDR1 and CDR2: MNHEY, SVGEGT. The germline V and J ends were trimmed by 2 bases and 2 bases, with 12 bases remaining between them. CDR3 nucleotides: TGTGCCAGCAGTTACCCAGGGCCCCCTAACACCGGGGAGCTGTTTTTT. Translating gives CASSYPGPPNTGELFF.

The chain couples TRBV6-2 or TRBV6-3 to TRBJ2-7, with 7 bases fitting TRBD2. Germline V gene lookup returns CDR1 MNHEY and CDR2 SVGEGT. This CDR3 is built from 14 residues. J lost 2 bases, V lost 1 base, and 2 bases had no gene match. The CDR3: CASSYLAGAYEQYF. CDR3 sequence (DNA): TGTGCCAGCAGTTACTTGGCGGGGGCCTACGAGCAGTACTTC.

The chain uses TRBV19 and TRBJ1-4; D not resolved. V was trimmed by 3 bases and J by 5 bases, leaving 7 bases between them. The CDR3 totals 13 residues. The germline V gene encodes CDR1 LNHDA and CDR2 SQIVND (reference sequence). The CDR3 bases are TGTGCCAGTAGTATCTACGGGAATGAAAAACTGTTTTTT. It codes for CASSIYGNEKLFF.

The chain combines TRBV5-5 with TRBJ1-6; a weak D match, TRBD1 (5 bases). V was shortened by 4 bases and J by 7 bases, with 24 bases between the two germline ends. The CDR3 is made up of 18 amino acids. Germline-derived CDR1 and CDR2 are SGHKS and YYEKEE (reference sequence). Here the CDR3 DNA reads TGTGCCAGCAGCGTCGGCACACGCCAGGGCCTCGGGAATTCACCCCTCCACTTT. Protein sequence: CASSVGTRQGLGNSPLHF.

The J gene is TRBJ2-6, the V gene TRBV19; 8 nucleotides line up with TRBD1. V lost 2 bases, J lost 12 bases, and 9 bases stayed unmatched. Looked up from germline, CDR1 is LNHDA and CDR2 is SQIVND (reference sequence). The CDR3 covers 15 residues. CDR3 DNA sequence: TGTGCCAGTAGTATAAACACCGGGACAGGTTCCGTCCTGACTTTC. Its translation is CASSINTGTGSVLTF.

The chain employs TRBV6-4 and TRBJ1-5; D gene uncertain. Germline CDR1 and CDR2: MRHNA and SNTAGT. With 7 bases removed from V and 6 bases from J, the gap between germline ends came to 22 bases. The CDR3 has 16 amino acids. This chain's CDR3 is CASTGSVRLSSQPQHF. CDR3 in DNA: TGTGCCAGCACCGGTTCTGTCCGTTTATCTAGTCAGCCCCAGCATTTT.

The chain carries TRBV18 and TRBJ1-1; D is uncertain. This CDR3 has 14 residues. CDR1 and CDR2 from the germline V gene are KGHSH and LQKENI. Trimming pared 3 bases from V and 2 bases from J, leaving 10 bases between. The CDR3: CASSPDWGNTEAFF. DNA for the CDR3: TGTGCCAGCTCACCGGACTGGGGAAACACTGAAGCTTTCTTT. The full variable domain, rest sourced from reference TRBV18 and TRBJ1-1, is NAGVMQNPRHLVRRRGQEARLRCSPMKGHSHVYWYRQLPEEGLKFMVYLQKENIIDESGMPKERFSAEFPKEGPSILRIQQVVRGDSAAYFCASSPDWGNTEAFFGQGTRLTVV.

The CDR3 here is CSASRQVDSPLHF. Here the CDR3 DNA reads TGCAGTGCTAGTAGGCAGGTCGATTCACCCCTCCACTTT. The V call is TRBV20-1, the J call TRBJ1-6; no definite D call. Trimming took off 3 bases at V and 8 bases at J, with 11 bases between the two ends. CDR3 length: 13 residues. Germline loops: CDR1 DFQATT, CDR2 SNEGSKA (reference sequence).

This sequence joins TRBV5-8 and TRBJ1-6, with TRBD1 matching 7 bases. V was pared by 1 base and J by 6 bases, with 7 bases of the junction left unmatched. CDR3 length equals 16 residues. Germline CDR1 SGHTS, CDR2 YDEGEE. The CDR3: CASSLYPTGLNSPLHF. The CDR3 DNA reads TGTGCCAGCAGCTTGTATCCGACAGGGCTTAATTCACCCCTCCACTTT.

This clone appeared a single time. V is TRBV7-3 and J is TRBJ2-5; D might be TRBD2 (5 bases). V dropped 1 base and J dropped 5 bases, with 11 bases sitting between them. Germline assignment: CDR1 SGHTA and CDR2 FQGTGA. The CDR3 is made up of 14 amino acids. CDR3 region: CASSLSLGEETQYF. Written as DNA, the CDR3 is TGTGCCAGCAGCTTAAGTCTTGGGGAGGAGACCCAGTACTTC.

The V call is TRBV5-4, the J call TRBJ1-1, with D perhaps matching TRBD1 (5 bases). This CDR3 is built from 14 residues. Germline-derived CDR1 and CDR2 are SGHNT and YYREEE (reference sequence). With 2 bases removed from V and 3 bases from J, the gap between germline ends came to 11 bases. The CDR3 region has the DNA TGTGCCAGCAGCTTTCCCAGGGAGGACACTGAAGCTTTCTTT. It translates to CASSFPREDTEAFF.

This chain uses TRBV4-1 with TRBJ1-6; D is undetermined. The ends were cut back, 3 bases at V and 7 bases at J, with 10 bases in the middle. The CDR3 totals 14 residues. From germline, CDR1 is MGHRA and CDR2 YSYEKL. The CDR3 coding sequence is TGCGCCAGCAGCCACCCCGGAGAGAATTCACCCCTCCACTTT. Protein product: CASSHPGENSPLHF.

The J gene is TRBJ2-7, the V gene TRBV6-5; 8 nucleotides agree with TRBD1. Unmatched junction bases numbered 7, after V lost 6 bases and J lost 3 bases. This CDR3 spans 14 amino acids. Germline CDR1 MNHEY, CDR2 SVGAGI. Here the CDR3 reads CASRPGTGLYEQYF. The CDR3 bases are TGTGCCAGCAGGCCTGGGACAGGACTCTACGAGCAGTACTTC.

The CDR3 coding sequence is TGTGCCAGCAGTTTTGAGAGTGAAAAACTGTTTTTT. It yields the protein CASSFESEKLFF. The V and J genes are TRBV28 and TRBJ1-4; D unresolved. V lost 3 bases to trimming and J lost 7 bases, with 6 bases between them. CDR1 MDHEN and CDR2 SYDVKM come from the germline V gene. This CDR3 comprises 12 residues.

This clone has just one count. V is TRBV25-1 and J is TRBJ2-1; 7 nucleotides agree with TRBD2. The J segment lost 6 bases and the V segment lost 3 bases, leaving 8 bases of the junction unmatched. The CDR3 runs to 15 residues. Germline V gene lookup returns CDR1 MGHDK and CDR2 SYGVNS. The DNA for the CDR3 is TGTGCCAGCAGTGAGGGCGGGGGAGTGTTCAATGAGCAGTTCTTC. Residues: CASSEGGGVFNEQFF.

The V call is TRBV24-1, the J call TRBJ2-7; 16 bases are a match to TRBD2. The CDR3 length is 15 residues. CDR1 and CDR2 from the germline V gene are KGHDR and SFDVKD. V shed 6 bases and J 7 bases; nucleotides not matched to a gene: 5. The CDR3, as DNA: TGTGCCACCAGTCAAGGGACTAGCGGGGGGGATGAGCAGTACTTC. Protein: CATSQGTSGGDEQYF.

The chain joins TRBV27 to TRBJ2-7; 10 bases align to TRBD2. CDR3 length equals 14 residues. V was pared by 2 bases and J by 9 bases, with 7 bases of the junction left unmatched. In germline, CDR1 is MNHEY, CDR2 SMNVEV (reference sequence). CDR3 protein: CASSLERGGIVQYF. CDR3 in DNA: TGTGCCAGCAGTTTAGAGCGGGGGGGGATCGTGCAGTACTTC.

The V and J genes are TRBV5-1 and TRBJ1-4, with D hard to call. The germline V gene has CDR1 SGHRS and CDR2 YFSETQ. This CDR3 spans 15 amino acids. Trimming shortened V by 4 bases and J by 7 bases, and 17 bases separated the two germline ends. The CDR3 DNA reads TGCGCCAGCAGCACCGCGGGAAGTGATGGTGAAAAACTGTTTTTT. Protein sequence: CASSTAGSDGEKLFF.

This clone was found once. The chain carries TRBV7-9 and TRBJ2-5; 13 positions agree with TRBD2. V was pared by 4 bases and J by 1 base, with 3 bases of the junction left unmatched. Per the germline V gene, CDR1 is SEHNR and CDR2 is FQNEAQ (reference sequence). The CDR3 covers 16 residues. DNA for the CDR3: TGTGCCAGCAGCTCGGGACTAGCGGGACCCCAAGAGACCCAGTACTTC. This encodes CASSSGLAGPQETQYF. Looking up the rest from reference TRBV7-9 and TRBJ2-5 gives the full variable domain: DTGVSQNPRHKITKRGQNVTFRCDPISEHNRLYWYRQTLGQGPEFLTYFQNEAQLEKSRLLSDRFSAERPKGSFSTLEIQRTEQGDSAMYLCASSSGLAGPQETQYFGPGTRLLVL.

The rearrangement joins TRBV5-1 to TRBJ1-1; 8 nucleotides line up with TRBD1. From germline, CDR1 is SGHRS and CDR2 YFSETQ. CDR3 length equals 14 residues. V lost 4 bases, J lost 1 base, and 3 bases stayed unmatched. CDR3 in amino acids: CASSGQGWNTEAFF. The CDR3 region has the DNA TGCGCCAGCAGCGGACAGGGTTGGAACACTGAAGCTTTCTTT.

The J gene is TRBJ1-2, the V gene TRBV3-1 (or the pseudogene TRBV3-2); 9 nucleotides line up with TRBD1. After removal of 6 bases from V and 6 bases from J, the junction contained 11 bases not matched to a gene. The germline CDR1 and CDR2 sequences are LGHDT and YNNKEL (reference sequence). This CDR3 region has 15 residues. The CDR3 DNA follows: TGTGCCAGCAGGCCCGGGGACAGGGTCTCTCATGGCTACACCTTC. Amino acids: CASRPGDRVSHGYTF.

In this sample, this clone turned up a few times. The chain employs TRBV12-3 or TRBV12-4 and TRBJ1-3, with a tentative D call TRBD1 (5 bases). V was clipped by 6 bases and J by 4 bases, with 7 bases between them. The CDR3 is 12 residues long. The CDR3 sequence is CASRGVGNTIYF. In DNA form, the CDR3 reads TGTGCCAGCAGAGGGGTCGGAAACACCATATATTTT.

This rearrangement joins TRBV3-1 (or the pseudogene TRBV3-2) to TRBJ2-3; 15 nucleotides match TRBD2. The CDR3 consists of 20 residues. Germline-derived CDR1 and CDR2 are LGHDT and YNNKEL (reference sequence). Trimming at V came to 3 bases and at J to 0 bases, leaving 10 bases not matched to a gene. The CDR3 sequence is CASSHLGLAGGISSTDTQYF. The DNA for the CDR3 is TGTGCCAGCAGCCACCTGGGACTAGCGGGAGGAATTTCTAGCACAGATACGCAGTATTTT.